This T cell receptor (beta chain) comes out of a study of neurological immune-mediated disorders. Sample time point: longitudinal time-point 2. The cDNA was synthesized by means of template-switch 5'RACE, which was carried out with 10-nucleotide random UMIs. TCRdb redid the calling of the 5' RACE reads with MiXCR, one entry per CDR3 protein. The sample contains fewer than 70,000 distinct CDR3 sequences, roughly 9.7% of which appear only once. Whole-study results and caveats: No CDR3 amino acid sequences were shared by expanded clones across subjects, suggesting private repertoires in all groups.

This clonotype has ten or more counts. The target antigen is unknown. There are 19 residues in the CDR3. With 4 bases removed from V and 4 bases from J, the gap between germline ends came to 26 bases. The germline CDR1 and CDR2 sequences are SGHAT and FQNNGV. The V call is TRBV11-2, the J call TRBJ2-1, with D perhaps TRBD2 (6 bases). Specimen: PBMCs. This receptor was identified in a man younger than 45 in good health. Here the CDR3 reads CASSSTSTKAGPGYNEQFF. The CDR3 region has the DNA TGTGCCAGCAGCTCGACCTCAACGAAAGCGGGCCCAGGGTACAATGAGCAGTTCTTC.